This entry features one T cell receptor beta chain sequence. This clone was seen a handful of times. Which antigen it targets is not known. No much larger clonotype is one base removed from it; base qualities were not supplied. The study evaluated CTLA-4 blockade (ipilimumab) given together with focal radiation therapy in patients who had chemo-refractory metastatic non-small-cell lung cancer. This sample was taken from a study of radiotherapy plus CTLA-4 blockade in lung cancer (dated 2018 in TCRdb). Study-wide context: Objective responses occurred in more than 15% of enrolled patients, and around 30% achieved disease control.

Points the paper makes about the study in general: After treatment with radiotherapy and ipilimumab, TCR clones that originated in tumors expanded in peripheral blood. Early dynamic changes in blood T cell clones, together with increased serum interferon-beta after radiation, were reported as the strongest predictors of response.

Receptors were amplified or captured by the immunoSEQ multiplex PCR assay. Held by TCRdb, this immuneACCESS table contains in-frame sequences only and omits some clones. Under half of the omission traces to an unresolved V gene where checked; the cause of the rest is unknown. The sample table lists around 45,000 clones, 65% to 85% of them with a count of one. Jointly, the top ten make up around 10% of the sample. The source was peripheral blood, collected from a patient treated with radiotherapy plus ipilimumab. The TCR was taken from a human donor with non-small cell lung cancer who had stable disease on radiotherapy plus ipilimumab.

The CDR3 corresponds to CAISGRPSGNTIYF. Read as DNA, the sequence is TGTGCCATCAGTGGCCGCCCTTCGGGAAACACCATATATTTT. The chain employs TRBV10-3 and TRBJ1-3; the D gene lacks a confident call. V is clipped by 4 bases and J by 4 bases, and the sequence between their germline boundaries is 11 bases long. CDR1 ENHRY and CDR2 SYGVKD are derived from the germline V gene. The CDR3 contains 14 residues, cysteine and phenylalanine counted. The only DNA kept is the CDR3, 42 bases in frame from the first base.